This TCR beta chain originates from a study of cytomegalovirus exposure and HLA in healthy donors (dated by TCRdb to the late 2010s). With regard to the full study: An earlier analysis of roughly 610 of the donors reported 276 Gb of sequence data and 95 million to 120 million unique TCR beta sequences obtained from 180 million or so T cells. To predict cytomegalovirus infection status, the study combined high-throughput TCR immunosequencing, statistical association of individual TCRs with disease status, and machine learning. The genetic ancestry cluster associated with self-reported Caucasian donors included about four fifths of the 398 genotyped donors. Donor age, sex, ethnicity and CMV serostatus were collected together with the repertoire data. HLA typing included class I and class II loci at four-digit resolution. Rather than drawing on any new phenotypic data, the later analysis identified candidate immune exposures from TCR beta sequences and the way those sequences occurred across donors. An earlier analysis of nearly 600 of the donors applied high-throughput TCR beta sequencing to assess whether each TCR beta V gene segment acted as functional or pseudogenic. To study patterns of TCR occurrence, a later analysis re-analyzed previously published TCR beta repertoires from around 660 donors and added high-resolution HLA genotyping. On average, roughly 240,000 unique TCR beta nucleotide sequences were sequenced per donor among several hundred genotyped donors of the cohort, with about 19% of those sequences being non-productive. All discovery cohort repertoires had been generated on a single sequencing platform. The study aimed to test whether signatures of past pathogen exposure could be identified by cataloging public T cell receptors. A separate validation cohort of 100 to 150 different subjects was used in addition to the approximately 700-subject first cohort. The T cell repertoires of around 670 subjects were profiled by immunosequencing and related to cytomegalovirus serostatus. The number of donors typed differed by locus, with about 629-640 for A, B, C, DRB1 and DQB1, around 500 for DQA1, approximately 570 for DPA1, and around 460 for DPB1. A later genetic analysis used genome-wide SNP genotypes for about 65% of the 666 donors, treating that subset as a discovery cohort. Four to six DR-DQ haplotypes were handled as single units for association and clustering, since linkage in the cohort was strong. An early release covering over 500 HLA-typed donors comprised roughly 300 gigabases of sequencing data and about 90 million unique TCR sequences.

Library generation was performed with the immunoSEQ multiplex PCR assay. For the multiplex PCR, a mixture combining 60 forward primers for TCR Vbeta segments and 13 reverse primers for TCR Jbeta segments was used. The CDR3 region of rearranged TCR beta genes was amplified from genomic DNA with a multiplex PCR assay. Amplified TCR beta libraries were sequenced as 87-base-pair reads on the Illumina HiSeq System. The published analysis was carried out like this. A later analysis counted some 80 million unique TCR beta chains across the approximately 700 repertoires, and some 11 million of these chains were shared by at least two donors. A nearest-neighbor algorithm error-corrected the raw reads and collapsed the reads into unique sequences, merging closely related sequences to remove PCR and sequencing errors. Alignment of CDR3 sequences to IMGT reference sequences was used to assign V, D and J gene segments. For a sequence to be retained, at least a six-nucleotide match to both a V gene segment and a J gene segment was required. Rearrangements were called productive when the CDR3 lacked stop codons and stayed in frame with V and J; all others were non-productive. Following IMGT convention, CDR3 was defined as the stretch from the second conserved V-encoded cysteine to the conserved J-encoded phenylalanine. The earlier analysis of roughly 590 of the donors excluded any sequence lacking an unambiguous match to a single V gene segment. An earlier analysis of several hundred of the donors called V segments functional above 56.7% productive rearrangements and segregating when the between-donor standard deviation exceeded 5%. A statistical classification framework was built to diagnose cytomegalovirus status from the catalog of TCR beta chain sequences. A later analysis assigned V and J genes by comparing TCR nucleotide sequences with IMGT/GENE-DB human TR gene sequences. The TCRdist pipeline was used in a later analysis to assign CDR3 sequences and most-parsimonious VDJ recombination scenarios. A later analysis defined each TCR beta chain by its CDR3 amino acid sequence plus V-gene family, and excluded reads lacking a unique V-gene family. In a later analysis, approximately 590 highly shared, low-generation-probability nucleotide sequences were removed to address suspected cross-contamination and a sequencing artifact. In a later analysis, a clonal expansion index for each public chain was calculated from normalized within-repertoire ranks of inferred template counts. A later analysis computed generation probabilities with a VDJ recombination model fitted to out-of-frame rearrangements, and checked the results against IGoR. In a later analysis, TCR-TCR, TCR-HLA and TCR-CMV co-occurrence was scored with hypergeometric tests, and a repertoire-size bias correction was applied to TCR pairs. A later analysis estimated false discovery rates by permuting HLA or CMV assignments 20 times. In a later analysis, co-occurring TCRs were grouped using DBSCAN, with TCRdist sequence similarity added in when clustering inside HLA-allele-positive subsets. Co-occurrence clustering excluded repertoires with fewer than 30,000 or more than 120,000 public chains, plus five with anomalous nucleotide sharing. The source is immuneACCESS, and TCRdb retained only in-frame sequences with V and J called. Part of the clones is not carried over; for the studies checked, unresolved V genes explain less than half of this, and the remainder is unexplained. That table gives V, J and clone size, and the DNA gave D and trimming. The sample contains about 200,000 clones, less than 90% of them found a single time. Jointly, the top ten make up 0.25% to 0.4% of the sample.

In total, approximately 610 healthy bone marrow donors made up the cohort. At the time of sampling, all cohort members were nominally healthy, though unrecorded immune exposures were likely present. The donor was CMV seronegative and belonged to the group of more than 300 seronegative cohort members. Every donor gave a peripheral blood sample, and the peripheral blood mononuclear cells from that sample were used for TCR beta sequencing. The Qiagen DNeasy Blood Extraction Kit was used to extract genomic DNA from the blood cell samples. CDR1 and CDR2, looked up from the germline V gene, are SGHRS and YFSETQ. The CDR3, cysteine through phenylalanine, is 13 amino acids long. The CDR3 DNA has 39 bases and is translated from base 1. Trimming removed 0 bases from V and 1 base from J, leaving 5 bases between the germline ends. Turning to this clone: Its cognate antigen has yet to be identified. Base quality data are lacking; no much larger clone is found one base away.

Study-wide conclusions, independent of this receptor: In a later analysis, TCR association rates were found to vary across HLA loci, with the most associated TCRs seen for DRB1 alleles and the fewest for HLA-C alleles. In a later genetic analysis, a missense DCLRE1C variant was associated with V-gene and J-gene trimming of TCR beta chains, and the association was replicated in an independent cohort. The classifier was reported to diagnose cytomegalovirus status with high specificity and sensitivity in both the original cohort and the validation cohort. CMV serostatus was the only immune exposure information available for the cohort. Only TCR beta chains were sequenced in this cohort, and the absence of alpha or paired-chain data limited detectable features. A later genetic analysis reported fewer N-insertions in productive TCRs among donors in an Asian-associated ancestry cluster than the roughly 720-donor mean. The sequencing pipeline was judged likely to have produced a cluster of highly shared sequence variants as a technical artifact. Most TCR sequences were seen in very few donors, while some public TCRs were found in many individuals. Presence/absence analyses assumed roughly uniform sequencing depth across donors, an assumption that may not hold. When HLA alleles, especially DR and DQ, strongly co-occurred, attributing TCR associations to individual alleles was difficult. A total of 150 to 200 TCR beta chains were listed by the study as associated with cytomegalovirus. Linkage disequilibrium might explain the correlated functional status among segregating V segments, but an unknown experimental factor could not be ruled out. Because HLA typing was unavailable for some donors at each locus, only the typed subset was used in association tests. A later analysis found that most CMV-associated TCR beta chains appeared HLA-restricted, with HLA associations seemingly driven largely by CMV exposure. In an earlier analysis of some 500 of the donors, most TCR beta V segments appeared in productive rearrangements about 87% or about 30% of the time, broadly matching IMGT annotations. A further reported finding was that TCR beta sequences accurately predicted the HLA-A and HLA-B alleles for most subjects in the first cohort. A later analysis reported that several top co-occurrence clusters appeared linked to parvovirus B19, influenza, CMV and Epstein-Barr virus. In a later analysis, HLA-associated TCR beta chains showed more clonal expansion and lower generation probabilities than non-associated chains that were equally common. Specific HLA alleles were associated with 15,000 to 20,000 TCR beta sequences at a false discovery rate of 0.05 in a later analysis. A few of the identified cytomegalovirus-associated TCR beta chains were confirmed in vitro to be specific for cytomegalovirus antigens. Around 16 rarely observed V segments, including chromosome 9 orphons, were excluded from the earlier analysis of approximately 500 of the donors because counts were too low. Some IMGT-functional V segments, including TRBV6-2 and TRBV6-3, could not be told apart with the 87-base-pair reads, so those segments were excluded. The authors suggested that the approach could potentially be extended to other disease states and immunological phenotypes.

This receptor was obtained from a woman in her twenties or thirties in good health and CMV-seronegative. Recombination joined TRBV5-1 with TRBJ2-7, with no D gene named confidently. The sample was PBMCs. The nucleotides read TGCGCCAGCAGCTTGGCCGTTTCCTACGAGCAGTACTTC. Translated, this is CASSLAVSYEQYF.